This TCR beta chain stems from a study of T cells expressing NK-cell markers. This CDR3 spans 11 amino acids. Germline-derived CDR1 and CDR2 are LNHNV and YYDKDF (reference sequence). No DNA is given; TCRdb re-called the 5' RACE reads and lists each CDR3 protein once. Its table records approximately 440,000 distinct CDR3 sequences. The TCR sequence derives from a woman aged 45-59 years in good health. Sequencing used blood T cells: a sorted CD56 or NKG2C T cell subset, CD4+ or CD8+ T cells, or bulk PBMC T cells (not recorded which). The genes are TRBV15 and TRBJ2-3; TCRdb calls TRBD2, which cannot be checked without DNA. The CDR3 is CATRESGAQYF.